The present T cell receptor beta chain was sequenced within a study of blood T cells in healthy people across ages (dated by TCRdb to between 2014 and 2017). Study-wide context: In model experiments, template switching captured roughly one uniquely barcoded TCR beta cDNA molecule for every two T cells. To track age-related changes in TCR beta repertoire diversity, the study relied on deep sequencing normalized with unique cDNA molecular identifiers. Four age groups were formed from the donors: young (average roughly 15 years), middle-aged (around 39), aged (under 70) and long-lived (about 75). To avoid experimental bias, donors of different ages were distributed randomly across sequencing lanes. Two additional independent replicas of 1 million unique cDNA reads from the same blood draw were analyzed for two donors (one aged 18 to 30 and one aged 80 or older).

The CDR3, cysteine through phenylalanine, is 13 amino acids long. The kept DNA is CDR3 alone, 39 bases in frame from the first base. Sequences LGHDT (CDR1) and YNNKEL (CDR2) are obtained from the germline V gene (reference sequence). V is cut by 4 bases and J by 8 bases, and the space between the germline ends is 13 bases. In regard to this clonotype: Its antigen specificity is not known. No much larger clone is present one base from it, and per-base qualities are unavailable.

Results the study describes overall, beyond this receptor: There was a strong correlation between observed TCR beta diversity and the percentage of naive T cells measured by flow cytometry. The long-lived group showed more naive CD4+ T cells, fewer expanded clones and increased TCR diversity than the aged group, suggesting age selection. Observed TCR beta diversity per million T cells fell roughly linearly with age, and a significant reduction was already apparent by age about 38. Donor CMV infection status was unknown, potentially confounding age-related changes in expanded clonotypes. Bulk unsorted PBMC profiling prevented conclusive comparison of naive and antigen-experienced compartments. Total diversity estimates from one million sequenced T cells were considered lower bounds and underestimates.

The 40 or so donors, aged about 6 to 95 years, were systemically healthy Caucasian individuals from Russia. Each donor gave approximately 9.4 milliliters of peripheral blood, drawn into EDTA-treated Vacutainer tubes. Ficoll-Paque density-gradient centrifugation was used to isolate PBMCs, with at least 7 million per sample. Total RNA was extracted from PBMCs with Trizol reagent, with at least 6 micrograms obtained per sample. Naive CD45RAhigh/CD27high T cell percentages were measured by flow cytometry on a PBMC aliquot from every donor. Library preparation used 5' RACE. The sample was run on an Illumina HiSeq 2500. A second roughly 6 to 12 cycle PCR used a sample-barcoded 5' primer and a J-beta primer mix. Each TCR beta cDNA molecule received a unique molecular identifier from a template-switch 5' adaptor carrying 12 random nucleotides. Each sample yielded at least 2.5 million CDR3-containing paired-end reads. All of the RNA was converted into first-strand cDNA using the Mint cDNA synthesis kit, with a TRBC-specific oligonucleotide serving as the primer. All cDNA was treated with uracil-DNA glycosylase and then went through a first 18-cycle PCR with the universal primers M1SS and BC2_uni_R. In the original analysis: Normalization of each sample was performed by random selection of 1 million high-quality reads, each carrying a distinct molecular identifier. Reads sharing molecular identifiers were discarded rather than binned into consensus sequences. MiTCR, run with a Q25 quality threshold and the strictest error-elimination algorithm, handled CDR3 identification, clonotype clustering and error correction. A nonparametric unseen species model with Euler transformation was used to estimate a lower bound on total TCR beta diversity. Clones were called with MiXCR by TCRdb after fastp trimmed the public reads at Q25, and only in-frame beta chains were retained. One record per CDR3 amino acid sequence lists the most common genes and DNA. It is TCRdb's table, rather than the study itself, that gives the V and J calls and clone size. This sample is represented by approximately 1.5 million distinct CDR3 sequences; approximately 39% of them were singletons. The top ten clonotypes cover under 5% of the sample.

The clonotype originates from a woman in her late teens or twenties in good health. Sequences were obtained from blood. The rearrangement joined TRBV3-1 to TRBJ2-3, with no confidently assigned D gene. The sequenced DNA: TGTGCCAGCAGCCCGGACGGTTCAGCTACGCAGTATTTT. This translates into CASSPDGSATQYF.